This TCR beta chain was sequenced for a study of blood T cell repertoires in COVID-19. Whole-study context: Acute-phase and convalescent COVID-19 samples originated in the United States, Italy and Spain.

Sequencing used immunoSEQ multiplex PCR; TCRdb keeps in-frame clones, though not all of them. The data show 150,000 or so clones, about four fifths seen once. The CDR3 contains 14 residues. V lost 5 bases and J lost 2, with 8 bases in between. CDR1 and CDR2 (germline): SGHDT, YYEEEE. Two negative PCRs, clearance, or symptom resolution were required of recovered Cohort 3 donors. The chain carries TRBV5-6 and TRBJ1-6; D unclear. The source is a man aged 45-65 years who had recovered from COVID-19. Input material: PBMCs or T cells enriched from blood (not recorded which). CDR3 in amino acids: CASRDSTYNSPLHF. The CDR3 DNA sequence: TGTGCCAGCAGGGACTCTACCTATAATTCACCCCTCCACTTT.